This TCR beta chain was observed in a study of shared clonotypes between healthy human individuals. Study at large: Aged 18 to 49, the donors were a couple of women and a few men.

The CDR3 sequence is 17 residues long. Germline assignment: CDR1 LNHNV and CDR2 YYDKDF (reference sequence). Germline trimming cut 0 bases from V and 3 bases from J; bases unmatched to any gene: 8. Deep was the level used in running the assay. Produced via immunoSEQ multiplex PCR; TCRdb's table is partial and in-frame only. The sample gives some 2,500,000 clones, about 90% of which show up once; approximately 0.41% is in the top ten. Researchers partitioned CD4+ cells into CD45RA+ naive and CD45RA-negative memory subsets. The sample was naive CD4+ T cells from PBMCs. Sample subset: CD45RA+ positively selected. The chain joins TRBV15 to TRBJ2-7; 10 bases map to TRBD1. This clonotype was obtained from a man aged 18-30 years in good health. Some clones in this sample may be carry-over from other donors' samples. This CDR3 reads CATSRDQPGQGFYEQYF. Here the CDR3 DNA reads TGTGCCACCAGCAGAGATCAACCGGGACAGGGGTTCTACGAGCAGTACTTC.